There are many counts of the clone carrying this T cell receptor beta chain. Its antigen is unidentified. In germline, CDR1 is SGHRS, CDR2 YFSETQ. Trimming removed 0 bases at V and 2 bases at J, with 17 bases between. The CDR3 runs 18 residues. The sample originates from a study of early T cells in non-severe SARS-CoV-2 infection. Study as a whole: From unsorted whole blood, bulk RNA was sequenced, and the chains remained unpaired. Study-level points and caveats: Missing private and CD4 specificities, VDJdb matching favored anti-spike CD8 responses.

The TCR library protocol attached unique molecular identifiers to the individual cDNA molecules. TCRdb reprocessed the 5' RACE reads via MiXCR and lists one record per CDR3 protein. The table records 35,000 to 55,000 distinct CDR3 sequences, around 10% of them present only once. The V gene is TRBV5-1, the J gene TRBJ1-4; no firm D call. The receptor was isolated from an adult who was a healthcare worker with PCR-confirmed SARS-CoV-2 infection or an uninfected control (not recorded which). The specimen sequenced was whole blood. DNA of the CDR3: TGCGCCAGCAGCTTGGGGACGAGAGCCAGCATCACTAATGAAAAACTGTTTTTT. Its translation is CASSLGTRASITNEKLFF.